This T cell receptor beta chain was retrieved from a study of T cells in Graves' hyperthyroidism and ophthalmopathy. General study findings and limits: Most expanded thyroid clonotypes above 0.001 also appeared in blood.

The CDR3 consists of 12 residues. The V gene's germline CDR1 is SGHKS and CDR2 YYEKEE (reference sequence). RNA transcripts were the template for amplifying TCR beta CDR3 regions. Using the HTBI primer set, a first-round RT-PCR was run on the TCR CDR3. Each CDR3 protein gets one entry after TCRdb re-called the multiplex PCR reads with MiXCR. Among about 640,000 distinct CDR3 sequences listed, under 25% were seen once. Note on this clonotype: Its antigen remains unidentified. An end of the junction does not agree with germline; a read error may underlie this.

Under 3 months was the duration of disease in ophthalmopathy patients, who also had a Clinical Activity Score of at least 3 and a NOSPECS grade of at least 4. Not enrolled were patients with uncontrolled infection, other autoimmune disease, pregnancy or lactation. PBMCs were derived from 10 ml fresh peripheral blood. The TCR originated in a man aged 30 to 45 with Graves' ophthalmopathy. The sample was blood. V usage is TRBV5-5 and J usage is TRBJ2-5, with no clear D. The CDR3, as DNA: TGTGCCAGCAGGGACGATCAAGGGACCCAGTACTTC. Its protein product is CASRDDQGTQYF.